Described below is a single T cell receptor (beta chain) sequence and its context. The antigen is not known. Clones were sequenced by immunoSEQ multiplex PCR, and TCRdb holds only the in-frame ones, with some missing. Among about 89,000 clones listed, under 95% were seen once. From germline, CDR1 is SGHAT and CDR2 FQNNGV. The ends were cut back, 2 bases at V and 8 bases at J, with 12 bases in the middle. There are 14 residues in the CDR3. The sample is drawn from a study of graft-versus-host responses after intestinal transplantation. This sample comprised unstimulated CD8+ T cells sorted from spleen or lymph node cells, obtained before intestinal transplant. The clonotype originates from a human donor who received an intestinal transplant. The chain links TRBV11-2 to TRBJ1-4; maybe TRBD1 (5 bases). The CDR3 DNA reads as TGTGCCAGCAGCTTATTCCAGGGAGGAGAAAAACTGTTTTTT. Its translation is CASSLFQGGEKLFF. Full variable domain (rest looked up from reference TRBV11-2 and TRBJ1-4): EAGVAQSPRYKIIEKRQSVAFWCNPISGHATLYWYQQILGQGPKLLIQFQNNGVVDDSQLPKDRFSAERLKGVDSTLKIQPAKLEDSAVYLCASSLFQGGEKLFFGSGTQLSVL.